This TCR beta chain was sequenced for a study of cytomegalovirus exposure and HLA in healthy donors. The sample holds a few counts of this clone. PCR primers comprised 60 Vbeta and 13 Jbeta primers. The protocol was immunoSEQ multiplex PCR, while the TCRdb copy is restricted to in-frame clones and leaves out a portion. The table has 180,000 or so clones, 60% to 80% seen once. Unmatched junction bases numbered 17, after V lost 6 bases and J lost 5 bases. This CDR3 is built from 18 residues. The germline V gene has CDR1 SEHNR and CDR2 FQNEAQ (reference sequence). Sample: PBMCs. The TCR sequence derives from a woman aged 40 to 55 in good health and CMV-seropositive. This chain links TRBV7-9 with TRBJ1-4; 8 nucleotides agree with TRBD1. CDR3 DNA: TGTGCCAGCAGTTACAGACAGGGGTGGACGTTCCAGAATGAAAAACTGTTTTTT. This gives the protein CASSYRQGWTFQNEKLFF.